Listed below are T cell receptor beta chains from one sample, sequenced in a study of blood T cell repertoires in COVID-19. Sequenced by immunoSEQ multiplex PCR; TCRdb stores in-frame clones only, minus some. The repertoire has about 350,000 clones, about 91% of them found once; the top ten carry roughly a tenth. Sequencing was performed on peripheral blood. Receptor source: a man in his thirties or forties with COVID-19, enrolled during active disease. The conserved cysteine and the conserved F or W are not part of the CDR3 here. Fields, in order: D gene, J gene, V gene, clone size, CDR3 protein. The D gene is left open where the match is weak. Not every row has a clone size; where given, it reads once, few, many or a size class.

>TRBD1|TRBJ2-3|TRBV7-2|NA
ASSQRTGATDTQY
>TRBD1|TRBJ2-4|TRBV6-6|few
ASSFRSTGENIQY
>NA|TRBJ2-7|TRBV15|NA
ATSRGGQSYEQY
>NA|TRBJ1-5|TRBV6-2/TRBV6-3|NA
ASSSVLPNQPQH
>TRBD2|TRBJ2-2|TRBV5-1|NA
ASSLVVGLADDSTGELF
>NA|TRBJ1-1|TRBV12-1|NA
ASSPYRGTGIQGVTEAF
>NA|TRBJ2-3|TRBV14|NA
ASSPQVRGKVLTDTQY
>TRBD1|TRBJ2-2|TRBV4-3|NA
ASSQGTGDNTGELF
>TRBD1|TRBJ1-2|TRBV9|NA
ASSVGGQGGGYGYT
>TRBD1|TRBJ2-7|TRBV7-6|NA
ASSPDRAYYEQY
>TRBD1|TRBJ2-1|TRBV27|NA
ASSFRQGKHNEQF
>NA|TRBJ1-2|TRBV19|few
ASSIDSNFGYT
>TRBD1|TRBJ1-6|TRBV27|once
ASSLSGQGYSPLH
>TRBD1|TRBJ2-7|TRBV18|NA
ASSPLPGQAYEQY
>NA|TRBJ1-2|TRBV12-3/TRBV12-4|NA
ASKKGGGYT
>TRBD1|TRBJ2-2|TRBV10-2|once
ASSESRGPLTGELF
>NA|TRBJ1-1|TRBV7-2|NA
ASSFGGAANTEAF
>TRBD1|TRBJ2-2|TRBV5-1|NA
ASSSGGQGAGELF
>NA|TRBJ1-1|TRBV4-2|NA
ASSRGGTTEAF
>TRBD1|TRBJ1-5|TRBV28|few
ASSHLQTGTGFINQPQH
>NA|TRBJ1-2|TRBV3-1/TRBV3-2|NA
ASSQGEIYGYT
>NA|TRBJ2-3|TRBV28|once
ASSLGTSTDTQY